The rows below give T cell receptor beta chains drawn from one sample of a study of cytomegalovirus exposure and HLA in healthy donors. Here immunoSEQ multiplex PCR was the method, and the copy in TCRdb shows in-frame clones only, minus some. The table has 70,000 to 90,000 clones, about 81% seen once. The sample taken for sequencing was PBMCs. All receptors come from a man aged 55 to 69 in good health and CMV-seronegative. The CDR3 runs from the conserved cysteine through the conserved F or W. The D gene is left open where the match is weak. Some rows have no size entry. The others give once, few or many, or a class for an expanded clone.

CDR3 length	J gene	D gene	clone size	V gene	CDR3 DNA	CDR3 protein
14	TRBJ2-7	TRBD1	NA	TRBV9	TGTGCCAGCAGTCAACAGGGGGGTACCTACGAGCAGTACTTC	CASSQQGGTYEQYF
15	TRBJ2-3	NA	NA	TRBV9	TGTGCCAGCAGCCCCCGCAGCGGGCCGGGAGATACGCAGTATTTT	CASSPRSGPGDTQYF
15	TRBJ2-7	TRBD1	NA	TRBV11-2	TGTGCCAGCAGCTTAGCGGCAGGGGGCCCCTACGAGCAGTACTTC	CASSLAAGGPYEQYF
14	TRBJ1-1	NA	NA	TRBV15	TGTGCCACCAGCAGAGATAAAACAGCTCACGAAGCTTTCTTT	CATSRDKTAHEAFF
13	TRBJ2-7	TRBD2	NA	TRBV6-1	TGTGCCACATCGGGAGGGCCAGGCTACGAGCAGTACTTC	CATSGGPGYEQYF
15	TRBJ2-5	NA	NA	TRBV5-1	TGCGCCAGCAGCTGGGGGGGGGCCGTCGGGGAGACCCAGTACTTC	CASSWGGAVGETQYF
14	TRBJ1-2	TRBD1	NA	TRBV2	TGTGCCAGCAGTGGGACCGGGACAGAGTATGGCTACACCTTC	CASSGTGTEYGYTF
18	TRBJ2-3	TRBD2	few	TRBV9	TGTGCCAGCAGCTCGCGCCCCACTAGCGCCTCTAGCACAGATACGCAGTATTTT	CASSSRPTSASSTDTQYF
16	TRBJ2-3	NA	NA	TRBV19	TGTGCCAGTAGTATCGGGGGTGGAGGTCACAAGGATACGCAGTATTTT	CASSIGGGGHKDTQYF
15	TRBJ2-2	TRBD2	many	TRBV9	TGTGCCAGCAGCGCACCGGGACTAGGGGTCGGGGAGCTGTTTTTT	CASSAPGLGVGELFF
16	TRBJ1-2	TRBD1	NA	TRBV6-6	TGTGCCAGCAGTTACCGGACAGGTTCTAACTATGGGGGCTACACCTTC	CASSYRTGSNYGGYTF